This paragraph reports one T cell receptor (beta chain). Its antigen remains unidentified. The protocol was immunoSEQ multiplex PCR, while the TCRdb copy is restricted to in-frame clones and leaves out a portion. The sample has about 58,000 clones, 85% to 90% seen once. The entry originates in a study of OX40 agonist ivuxolimab in advanced cancers. For the study at large: Patients got intravenous ivuxolimab at 0.01 to 10 mg/kg every 2 weeks. Participants, approximately 80% male, averaged around 60 years of age, ranging from about 23 to 90.

Whole-study findings and limits: At 0.1 to 3.0 mg/kg and by week 6, CD4+ and CD8+ T cells in the blood had expanded clonally.

The germline CDR1 and CDR2 sequences are SGHTA and FQGNSA. V lost 1 base and J lost 0, with 7 bases in between. This CDR3 spans 15 amino acids. V and J are TRBV7-2 and TRBJ1-3; D is ambiguous. The sample here was CD4+ or CD8+ T cells sorted from blood, taken in a trial of the OX40 agonist ivuxolimab. The TCR was taken from an adult with an advanced solid tumor such as melanoma, head and neck, liver or kidney cancer. For the CDR3, the DNA is TGTGCCAGCAGCTTAGGCGGATACTCTGGAAACACCATATATTTT. As protein: CASSLGGYSGNTIYF.